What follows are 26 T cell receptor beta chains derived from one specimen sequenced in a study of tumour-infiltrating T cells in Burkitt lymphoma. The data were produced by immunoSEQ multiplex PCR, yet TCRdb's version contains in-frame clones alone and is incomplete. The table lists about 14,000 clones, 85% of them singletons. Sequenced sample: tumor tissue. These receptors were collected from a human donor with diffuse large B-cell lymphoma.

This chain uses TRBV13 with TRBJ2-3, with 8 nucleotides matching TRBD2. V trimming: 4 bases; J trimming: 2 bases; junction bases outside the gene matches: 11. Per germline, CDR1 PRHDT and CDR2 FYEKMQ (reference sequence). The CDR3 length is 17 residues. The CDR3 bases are TGTGCCAGCAGCTCCCTGCGGGAGGTGCCCTTCACAGATACGCAGTATTTT. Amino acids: CASSSLREVPFTDTQYF.

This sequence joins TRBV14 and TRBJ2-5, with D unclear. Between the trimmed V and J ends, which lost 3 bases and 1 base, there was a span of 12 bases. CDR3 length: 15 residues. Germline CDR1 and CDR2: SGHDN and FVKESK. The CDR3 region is CASSHLDPFQETQYF. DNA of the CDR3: TGTGCCAGCAGCCACTTAGACCCGTTCCAAGAGACCCAGTACTTC. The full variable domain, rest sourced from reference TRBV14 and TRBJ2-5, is EAGVTQFPSHSVIEKGQTVTLRCDPISGHDNLYWYRRVMGKEIKFLLHFVKESKQDESGMPNNRFLAERTGGTYSTLKVQPAELEDSGVYFCASSHLDPFQETQYFGPGTRLLVL.

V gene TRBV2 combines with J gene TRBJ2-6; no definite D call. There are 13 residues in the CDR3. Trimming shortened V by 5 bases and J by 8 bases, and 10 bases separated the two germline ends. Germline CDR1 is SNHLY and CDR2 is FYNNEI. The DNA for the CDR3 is TGTGCCAGCAGTATGGTGTCCACCAACGTCCTGACTTTC. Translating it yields CASSMVSTNVLTF.

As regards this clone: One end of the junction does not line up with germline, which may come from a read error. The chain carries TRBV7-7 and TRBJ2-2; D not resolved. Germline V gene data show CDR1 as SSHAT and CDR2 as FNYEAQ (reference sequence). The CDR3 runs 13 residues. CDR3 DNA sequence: TGTGCTAGCAGCTTAGAAAACACCGGGGAGCTGTTTTTT. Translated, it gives CASSLENTGELFF.

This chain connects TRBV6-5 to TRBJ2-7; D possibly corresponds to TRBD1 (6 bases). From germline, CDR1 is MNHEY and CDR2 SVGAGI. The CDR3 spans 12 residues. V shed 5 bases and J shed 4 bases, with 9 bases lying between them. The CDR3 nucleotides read TGTGCCAGCAGTGCACAGGGTTACGAGCAGTACTTC. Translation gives CASSAQGYEQYF.

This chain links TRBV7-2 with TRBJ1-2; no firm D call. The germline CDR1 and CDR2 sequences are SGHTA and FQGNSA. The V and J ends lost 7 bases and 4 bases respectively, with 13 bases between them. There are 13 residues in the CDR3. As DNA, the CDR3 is TGTGCCAGCACCCCGGGCATGTTCTATGGCTACACCTTC. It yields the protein CASTPGMFYGYTF.

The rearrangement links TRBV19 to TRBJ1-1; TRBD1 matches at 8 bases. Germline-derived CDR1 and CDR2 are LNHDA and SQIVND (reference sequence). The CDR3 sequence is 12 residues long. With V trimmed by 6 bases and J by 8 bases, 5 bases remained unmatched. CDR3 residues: CASRDRADEAFF. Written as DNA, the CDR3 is TGTGCCAGTAGGGACAGGGCTGACGAAGCTTTCTTT.

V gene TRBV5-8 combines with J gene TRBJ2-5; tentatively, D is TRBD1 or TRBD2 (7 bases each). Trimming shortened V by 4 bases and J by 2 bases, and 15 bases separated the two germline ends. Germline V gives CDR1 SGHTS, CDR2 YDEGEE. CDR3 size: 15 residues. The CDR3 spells CASSRRGTVQETQYF. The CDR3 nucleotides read TGTGCCAGCAGCCGGCGGGGGACAGTTCAAGAGACCCAGTACTTC.

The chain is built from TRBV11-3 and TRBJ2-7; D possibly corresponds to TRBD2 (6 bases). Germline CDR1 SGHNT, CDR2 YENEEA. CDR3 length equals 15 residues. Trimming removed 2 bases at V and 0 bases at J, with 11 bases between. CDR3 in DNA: TGTGCCAGCAGCTTACGTACCGGGAGCTCCTACGAGCAGTACTTC. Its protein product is CASSLRTGSSYEQYF.

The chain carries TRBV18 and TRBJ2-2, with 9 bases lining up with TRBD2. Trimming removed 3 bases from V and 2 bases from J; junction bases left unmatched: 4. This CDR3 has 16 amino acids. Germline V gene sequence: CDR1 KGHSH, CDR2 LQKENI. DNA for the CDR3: TGTGCCAGCTCACCTCAAGCGGGGGGCAACACCGGGGAGCTGTTTTTT. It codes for CASSPQAGGNTGELFF.

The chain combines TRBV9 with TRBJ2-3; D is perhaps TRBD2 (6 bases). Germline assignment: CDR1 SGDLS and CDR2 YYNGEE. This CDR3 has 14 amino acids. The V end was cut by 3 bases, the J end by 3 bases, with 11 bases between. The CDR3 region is CASSAPRETDTQYF. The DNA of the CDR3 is TGTGCCAGCAGCGCCCCCCGGGAGACAGATACGCAGTATTTT.

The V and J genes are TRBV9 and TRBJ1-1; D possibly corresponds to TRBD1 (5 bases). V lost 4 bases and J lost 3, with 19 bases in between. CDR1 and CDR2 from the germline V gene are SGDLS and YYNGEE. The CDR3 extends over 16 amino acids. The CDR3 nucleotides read TGTGCCAGCAGCTCCAAACCAGGGAGAGGTGACACTGAAGCTTTCTTT. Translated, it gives CASSSKPGRGDTEAFF.

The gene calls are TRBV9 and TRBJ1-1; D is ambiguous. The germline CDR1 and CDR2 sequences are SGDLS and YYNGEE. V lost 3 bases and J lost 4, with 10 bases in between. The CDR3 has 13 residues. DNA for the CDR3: TGTGCCAGCAGCGCCTCCGGCCTCACTGAAGCTTTCTTT. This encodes CASSASGLTEAFF.

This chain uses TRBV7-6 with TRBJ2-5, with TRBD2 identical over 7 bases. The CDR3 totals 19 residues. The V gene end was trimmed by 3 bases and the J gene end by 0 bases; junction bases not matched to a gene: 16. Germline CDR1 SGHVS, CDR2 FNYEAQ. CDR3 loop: CASSFLLTGGTSDQETQYF. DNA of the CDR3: TGTGCCAGCAGCTTCCTTCTCACGGGGGGTACTAGCGACCAAGAGACCCAGTACTTC.

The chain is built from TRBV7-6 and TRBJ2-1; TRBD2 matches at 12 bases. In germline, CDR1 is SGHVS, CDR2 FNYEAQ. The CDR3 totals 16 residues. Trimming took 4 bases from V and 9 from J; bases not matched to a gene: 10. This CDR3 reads CASSSPTSGRNGEQFF. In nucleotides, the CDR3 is TGTGCCAGCAGCTCCCCGACTAGCGGGAGAAACGGTGAGCAGTTCTTC.

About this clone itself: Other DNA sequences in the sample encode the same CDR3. The CDR3 loop is CASSLSDSNQPQHF. The DNA for the CDR3 is TGTGCCAGCAGTTTATCGGACAGCAATCAGCCCCAGCATTTT. This sequence joins TRBV27 and TRBJ1-5; D remains unclear. There are 14 residues in the CDR3. Per germline, CDR1 MNHEY and CDR2 SMNVEV (reference sequence). The ends were cut back, 0 bases at V and 1 base at J, with 4 bases in the middle.

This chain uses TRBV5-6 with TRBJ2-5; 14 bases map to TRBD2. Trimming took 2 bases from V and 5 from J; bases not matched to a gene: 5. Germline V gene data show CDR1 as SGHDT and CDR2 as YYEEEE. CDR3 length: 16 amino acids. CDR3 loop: CASSFGLAGGWETQYF. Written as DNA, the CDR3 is TGTGCCAGCAGCTTCGGACTAGCGGGAGGTTGGGAGACCCAGTACTTC.

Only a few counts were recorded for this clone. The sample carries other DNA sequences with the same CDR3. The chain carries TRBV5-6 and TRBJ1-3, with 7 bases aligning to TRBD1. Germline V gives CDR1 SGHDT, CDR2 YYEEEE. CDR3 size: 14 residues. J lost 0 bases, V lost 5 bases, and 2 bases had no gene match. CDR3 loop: CASSPGGSGNTIYF. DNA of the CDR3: TGTGCCAGCAGTCCAGGGGGCTCTGGAAACACCATATATTTT.

CDR3 DNA: TGCGCCAGCAGCCAAGATCAGGCTAGCGGGGCCACAAACACAGATACGCAGTATTTT. Encoded protein: CASSQDQASGATNTDTQYF. The rearrangement links TRBV4-1 to TRBJ2-3; 9 nucleotides agree with TRBD2. V lost 0 bases, J lost 2 bases, and 12 bases stayed unmatched. This CDR3 contains 19 residues. Germline V lookup: CDR1 MGHRA, CDR2 YSYEKL.

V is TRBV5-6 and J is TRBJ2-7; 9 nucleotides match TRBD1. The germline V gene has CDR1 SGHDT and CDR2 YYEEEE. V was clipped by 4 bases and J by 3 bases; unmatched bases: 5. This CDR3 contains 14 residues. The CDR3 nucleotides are TGTGCCAGCAGCGCCGGACAGGGGAACTACGAGCAGTACTTC. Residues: CASSAGQGNYEQYF.

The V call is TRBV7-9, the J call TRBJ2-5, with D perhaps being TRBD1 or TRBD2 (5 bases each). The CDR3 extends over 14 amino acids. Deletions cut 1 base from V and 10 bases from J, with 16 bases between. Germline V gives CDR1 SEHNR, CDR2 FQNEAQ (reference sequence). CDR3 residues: CASSLVVGWGSQYF. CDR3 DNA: TGTGCCAGCAGCTTAGTCGTCGGCTGGGGGAGCCAGTACTTC.

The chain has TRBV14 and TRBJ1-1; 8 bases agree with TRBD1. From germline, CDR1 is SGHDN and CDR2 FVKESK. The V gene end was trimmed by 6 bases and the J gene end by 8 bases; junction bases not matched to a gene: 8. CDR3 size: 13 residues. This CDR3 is CASRPTGAIEAFF. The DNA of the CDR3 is TGTGCCAGCAGACCGACAGGGGCTATCGAAGCTTTCTTT.

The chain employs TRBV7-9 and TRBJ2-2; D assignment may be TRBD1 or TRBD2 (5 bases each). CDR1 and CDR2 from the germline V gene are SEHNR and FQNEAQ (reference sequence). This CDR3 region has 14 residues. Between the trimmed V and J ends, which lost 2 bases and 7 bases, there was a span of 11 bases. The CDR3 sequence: CASSLTGPFGELFF. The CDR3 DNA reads TGTGCCAGCAGCTTAACGGGACCCTTCGGGGAGCTGTTTTTT.

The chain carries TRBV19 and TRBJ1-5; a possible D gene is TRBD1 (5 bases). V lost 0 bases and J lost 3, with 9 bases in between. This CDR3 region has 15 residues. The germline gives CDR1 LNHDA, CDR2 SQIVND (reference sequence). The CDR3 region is CASSIDSGLNQPQHF. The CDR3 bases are TGTGCCAGTAGTATAGACTCAGGGCTCAATCAGCCCCAGCATTTT.

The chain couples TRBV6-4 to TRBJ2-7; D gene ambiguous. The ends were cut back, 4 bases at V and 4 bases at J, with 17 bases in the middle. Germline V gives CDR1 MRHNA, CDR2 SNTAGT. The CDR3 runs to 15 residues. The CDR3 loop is CASSGRAPVFYEQYF. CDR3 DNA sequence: TGTGCCAGCAGTGGAAGGGCTCCTGTTTTTTACGAGCAGTACTTC.

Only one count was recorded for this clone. The CDR3 DNA reads TGTGCCAGCAGAGAACCAGGTCGGGAGGGTTACAATGAGCAGTTCTTC. It specifies CASREPGREGYNEQFF. This chain connects TRBV2 to TRBJ2-1; 8 nucleotides agree with TRBD2. Trimming cost V 6 bases and J 4 bases; bases outside gene matches: 11. Germline assignment: CDR1 SNHLY and CDR2 FYNNEI. The CDR3 contains 16 residues.